These 27 T cell receptor beta chains originate from one sample sequenced in a study of T cell responses to AZD1222 COVID-19 vaccine. TCRdb's copy holds only in-frame clones and misses some; the assay was immunoSEQ multiplex PCR. The sample records about 150,000 clones, about 90% being singletons. This sample comprised peripheral blood, obtained on day 0 of AZD1222 vaccination. The receptors here all came from an adult in good health.

This clone has just one count. This sample includes further DNA sequences coding for the same CDR3. The chain's CDR3 is CASSLGEKETQYF. As DNA, the CDR3 is TGTGCCAGCAGCTTAGGGGAAAAAGAGACCCAGTACTTC. The genes are TRBV11-2 and TRBJ2-5; D remains ambiguous. The CDR3 contains 13 residues. V dropped 1 base and J dropped 3 bases, with 6 bases sitting between them. Germline V gives CDR1 SGHAT, CDR2 FQNNGV.

The rearrangement uses TRBV19 and TRBJ2-5; TRBD1 might be the D (5 bases). CDR3 length: 17 residues. V shed 4 bases and J shed 4 bases, with 22 bases lying between them. Germline CDR1 reads LNHDA; CDR2 reads SQIVND (reference sequence). The CDR3 coding sequence is TGTGCCAGTAGTAGCCCCCGGGCTACAGGAATCGGAGAGACCCAGTACTTC. As protein: CASSSPRATGIGETQYF.

V and J are TRBV5-1 and TRBJ1-3; D gene uncertain. Germline V gene data show CDR1 as SGHRS and CDR2 as YFSETQ. Trimming shortened V by 0 bases and J by 3 bases, and 10 bases separated the two germline ends. CDR3 length: 15 amino acids. CDR3 DNA: TGCGCCAGCAGCTTGGATGGACGGCTTGGAAACACCATATATTTT. Residues: CASSLDGRLGNTIYF. Filled out from reference TRBV5-1 and TRBJ1-3, the complete variable domain reads KAGVTQTPRYLIKTRGQQVTLSCSPISGHRSVSWYQQTPGQGLQFLFEYFSETQRNKGNFPGRFSGRQFSNSRSEMNVSTLELGDSALYLCASSLDGRLGNTIYFGEGSWLTVV.

This rearrangement joins TRBV27 to TRBJ1-1; 12 nucleotides match TRBD1. In germline, CDR1 is MNHEY, CDR2 SMNVEV (reference sequence). With V trimmed by 2 bases and J by 0 bases, 7 bases remained unmatched. The CDR3 is 18 residues long. CDR3 amino acids: CASSLEQGQGAMNTEAFF. The CDR3 DNA reads as TGTGCCAGCAGTTTAGAGCAGGGACAGGGGGCAATGAACACTGAAGCTTTCTTT.

The chain joins TRBV5-1 to TRBJ1-2, with TRBD1 as a possible D gene (6 bases). The V gene lost 0 bases and the J gene lost 2 bases, with 20 bases spanning the gap. Germline lookup yields CDR1 SGHRS and CDR2 YFSETQ. This CDR3 spans 18 amino acids. DNA of the CDR3: TGCGCCAGCAGCTTGGAGGGGGGGCGCGCCCCCACAAACTATGGCTACACCTTC. Its protein product is CASSLEGGRAPTNYGYTF. The full variable domain, its missing parts supplied by reference TRBV5-1 and TRBJ1-2, is KAGVTQTPRYLIKTRGQQVTLSCSPISGHRSVSWYQQTPGQGLQFLFEYFSETQRNKGNFPGRFSGRQFSNSRSEMNVSTLELGDSALYLCASSLEGGRAPTNYGYTFGSGTRLTVV.

The gene calls are TRBV20-1 and TRBJ1-2; D unresolved. Germline lookup yields CDR1 DFQATT and CDR2 SNEGSKA (reference sequence). V was cut by 3 bases and J by 2 bases, with 7 bases left in between. The CDR3 consists of 12 residues. CDR3 protein: CSASSTNYGYTF. The CDR3 nucleotides read TGCAGTGCTAGTTCGACGAACTATGGCTACACCTTC.

The chain employs TRBV2 and TRBJ2-7; 9 bases align to TRBD2. The germline V gene encodes CDR1 SNHLY and CDR2 FYNNEI. V gave up 6 bases and J gave up 0 bases; unmatched junction bases: 6. The CDR3 is 15 residues long. This chain's CDR3 is CASSITSGLSYEQYF. The CDR3 DNA sequence: TGTGCCAGCAGCATCACTAGCGGGCTCTCCTACGAGCAGTACTTC. Full variable domain (rest looked up from reference TRBV2 and TRBJ2-7): EPEVTQTPSHQVTQMGQEVILRCVPISNHLYFYWYRQILGQKVEFLVSFYNNEISEKSEIFDDQFSVERPDGSNFTLKIRSTKLEDSAMYFCASSITSGLSYEQYFGPGTRLTVT.

The gene calls are TRBV28 and TRBJ2-3; 9 bases are a match to TRBD2. The CDR3 extends over 17 amino acids. CDR1 MDHEN and CDR2 SYDVKM come from the germline V gene. V lost 6 bases, J lost 6 bases, and 16 bases stayed unmatched. The CDR3 region is CASSPTRGGGAPDTQYF. The CDR3, as DNA: TGTGCCAGCAGCCCAACCCGGGGCGGGGGGGCACCGGATACGCAGTATTTT.

The CDR3 loop reads CASSIGHKQVQPQHF. In DNA, the CDR3 is TGTGCCAGTAGTATAGGCCACAAACAGGTTCAGCCCCAGCATTTT. The chain uses TRBV19 and TRBJ1-5, with D tentatively TRBD1 (5 bases). The CDR3 is made up of 15 amino acids. V gave up 1 base and J gave up 6 bases, with 13 bases separating them. Per the germline V gene, CDR1 is LNHDA and CDR2 is SQIVND (reference sequence).

A word on this clone: The junction does not match germline at one end; this may be a read error. This rearrangement joins TRBV7-9 to TRBJ1-2, with TRBD1 matching 7 bases. The CDR3 has 15 residues. Germline assignment: CDR1 SEHNR and CDR2 FQNEAQ (reference sequence). CDR3 loop: CANSPGQWHPSGYTF. The CDR3 DNA is TGTGCCAACAGCCCGGGACAGTGGCATCCGAGTGGCTACACCTTC. The full variable domain, in which reference TRBV7-9 and TRBJ1-2 provide the parts outside the CDR3, is DTGVSQNPRHKITKRGQNVTFRCDPISEHNRLYWYRQTLGQGPEFLTYFQNEAQLEKSRLLSDRFSAERPKGSFSTLEIQRTEQGDSAMYLCANSPGQWHPSGYTFGSGTRLTVV.

The gene calls are TRBV6-5 and TRBJ1-2; 7 bases map to TRBD1. The CDR3 contains 13 residues. The trim removed 5 bases at V and 5 bases at J, leaving 5 bases unmatched. Germline V lookup: CDR1 MNHEY, CDR2 SVGAGI. The CDR3 here is CASSPTGWYGYTF. DNA of the CDR3: TGTGCCAGCAGTCCGACAGGGTGGTATGGCTACACCTTC.

The chain employs TRBV27 and TRBJ1-1; no clear D. The CDR3 spans 15 residues. Germline V gene sequence: CDR1 MNHEY, CDR2 SMNVEV (reference sequence). Trimming left V 6 bases short and J 3 bases short, with 17 bases between. DNA of the CDR3: TGTGCCAGCAGACTGGGGTTCCTAGGGCACACTGAAGCTTTCTTT. Translating gives CASRLGFLGHTEAFF.

The rearrangement links TRBV3-1 (or the pseudogene TRBV3-2) to TRBJ1-2; D gene ambiguous. Germline CDR1 is LGHDT and CDR2 is YNNKEL (reference sequence). V lost 0 bases and J lost 3, with 5 bases in between. The CDR3 is 13 amino acids. The CDR3 DNA is TGTGCCAGCAGCCAAGACCCCTACTATGGCTACACCTTC. Translated, it gives CASSQDPYYGYTF.

The chain combines TRBV5-6 with TRBJ2-3; 8 nucleotides match TRBD2. This CDR3 contains 12 residues. The J segment lost 12 bases and the V segment lost 0 bases, leaving 3 bases of the junction unmatched. Germline CDR1 is SGHDT and CDR2 is YYEEEE. The CDR3 loop is CASSLARGGQYF. The CDR3, as DNA: TGTGCCAGCAGCTTGGCTCGGGGGGGCCAGTATTTT.

The chain joins TRBV6-5 to TRBJ2-3; D is ambiguous. This CDR3 has 14 amino acids. The ends were cut back, 2 bases at V and 3 bases at J, with 9 bases in the middle. Germline V lookup: CDR1 MNHEY, CDR2 SVGAGI. In DNA, the CDR3 is TGTGCCAGCAGTTACCCCGGGTCTACAGATACGCAGTATTTT. This gives the protein CASSYPGSTDTQYF.

CDR3 nucleotide sequence: TGTGCCAGCAGTTCCGGGGGGCAGTTTACGCAGTATTTT. Its translation: CASSSGGQFTQYF. The chain carries TRBV6-2 or TRBV6-3 and TRBJ2-3; D perhaps matches TRBD2 (7 bases). Deletions cut 4 bases from V and 8 bases from J, with 13 bases between. Looked up from germline, CDR1 is MNHEY and CDR2 is SVGEGT. The CDR3 extends over 13 amino acids.

The chain carries TRBV30 and TRBJ1-5, with D uncertain. With 4 bases removed from V and 6 bases from J, the gap between germline ends came to 16 bases. Germline V lookup: CDR1 GTSNPN, CDR2 SVGIG (reference sequence). The CDR3 runs 14 residues. The CDR3 DNA sequence: TGTGCCTGGACCGTTTCCGGCGTGAGTCAGCCCCAGCATTTT. Its translation is CAWTVSGVSQPQHF.

This clone appeared once. One junction end disagrees with the germline gene, perhaps due to a read error. V is TRBV11-2 and J is TRBJ2-3; D gene unclear. Germline V gene data show CDR1 as SGHAT and CDR2 as FQNNGV. CDR3 size: 13 residues. In nucleotides, the CDR3 is TGTGCCAGCAGCGTAGACAGCACAGATACGCAGTATTTT. Its protein product is CASSVDSTDTQYF. Together with reference TRBV11-2 and TRBJ2-3, the CDR3 gives the full variable domain: EAGVAQSPRYKIIEKRQSVAFWCNPISGHATLYWYQQILGQGPKLLIQFQNNGVVDDSQLPKDRFSAERLKGVDSTLKIQPAKLEDSAVYLCASSVDSTDTQYFGPGTRLTVL.

The rearrangement uses TRBV19 and TRBJ2-1; no definite D call. Germline values: CDR1 LNHDA, CDR2 SQIVND (reference sequence). CDR3 size: 13 residues. V gave up 5 bases and J gave up 6 bases, with 11 bases separating them. Here the CDR3 reads CASSFAIRNEQFF. The CDR3 nucleotides are TGTGCCAGTAGTTTTGCTATCCGCAATGAGCAGTTCTTC. The full variable domain, completed using reference TRBV19 and TRBJ2-1, is DGGITQSPKYLFRKEGQNVTLSCEQNLNHDAMYWYRQDPGQGLRLIYYSQIVNDFQKGDIAEGYSVSREKKESFPLTVTSAQKNPTAFYLCASSFAIRNEQFFGPGTRLTVL.

The chain is built from TRBV5-1 and TRBJ2-1, with a tentative D call TRBD1 (5 bases). CDR3 length: 13 residues. The V gene's germline CDR1 is SGHRS and CDR2 YFSETQ. Between the trimmed V and J ends, which lost 0 bases and 6 bases, there was a span of 7 bases. The CDR3 loop reads CASSLDRLNEQFF. The CDR3, as DNA: TGCGCCAGCAGCTTGGACAGGCTCAATGAGCAGTTCTTC. The variable domain in full, with the rest retrieved from reference TRBV5-1 and TRBJ2-1, is KAGVTQTPRYLIKTRGQQVTLSCSPISGHRSVSWYQQTPGQGLQFLFEYFSETQRNKGNFPGRFSGRQFSNSRSEMNVSTLELGDSALYLCASSLDRLNEQFFGPGTRLTVL.

The rearrangement links TRBV2 to TRBJ1-2, with D tentatively TRBD1 (5 bases). Per germline, CDR1 SNHLY and CDR2 FYNNEI. CDR3 size: 14 residues. V lost 6 bases to trimming and J lost 5 bases, with 16 bases between them. For the CDR3, the DNA is TGTGCCAGCAGCATCAGGGCCATTCGATATGGCTACACCTTC. As protein: CASSIRAIRYGYTF. Looking up the rest from reference TRBV2 and TRBJ1-2 gives the full variable domain: EPEVTQTPSHQVTQMGQEVILRCVPISNHLYFYWYRQILGQKVEFLVSFYNNEISEKSEIFDDQFSVERPDGSNFTLKIRSTKLEDSAMYFCASSIRAIRYGYTFGSGTRLTVV.

This sequence joins TRBV4-2 and TRBJ1-2; perhaps TRBD1 as D (5 bases). Per the germline V gene, CDR1 is LGHNA and CDR2 is YNFKEQ. The V end lost 1 base, the J end lost 6 bases, and 12 bases lay between the germline ends. The CDR3 runs to 14 residues. In DNA form, the CDR3 reads TGTGCCAGCAGCCAAGGAGGGACTGGCGATGGCTACACCTTC. This gives the protein CASSQGGTGDGYTF.

The chain has TRBV24-1 and TRBJ2-5; D gene unclear. V shed 3 bases and J shed 5 bases, with 9 bases lying between them. The CDR3 loop spans 13 amino acids. Germline V gene sequence: CDR1 KGHDR, CDR2 SFDVKD. DNA for the CDR3: TGTGCCACCAGTGATGAGGTGACGGAGACCCAGTACTTC. Translated: CATSDEVTETQYF.

V is TRBV7-2 and J is TRBJ2-5; 14 nucleotides match TRBD2. CDR1 is SGHTA and CDR2 is FQGNSA in the germline V gene. The CDR3 has 16 residues. V lost 4 bases, J lost 2 bases, and 3 bases stayed unmatched. The CDR3 DNA is TGTGCCAGCAGCTCCGGACTAGCGGGGGGACAAGAGACCCAGTACTTC. It translates to CASSSGLAGGQETQYF.

This chain links TRBV18 with TRBJ2-1, with 12 nucleotides matching TRBD2. Germline lookup yields CDR1 KGHSH and CDR2 LQKENI. Trimming cost V 3 bases and J 4 bases; bases outside gene matches: 1. CDR3 length: 15 amino acids. CDR3 residues: CASSPLAGGYNEQFF. The CDR3 nucleotides are TGTGCCAGCTCACCTCTAGCGGGGGGGTACAATGAGCAGTTCTTC.

This chain's CDR3 is CASSLRTRGATYEQYF. The CDR3 DNA follows: TGTGCCAGCAGCTTGAGGACCCGGGGGGCTACCTACGAGCAGTACTTC. This chain connects TRBV7-8 to TRBJ2-7, with D maybe TRBD2 (7 bases). CDR3 size: 16 residues. The V gene's germline CDR1 is SGHVS and CDR2 FQNEAQ. V was cut by 3 bases and J by 2 bases, with 17 bases left in between.

The V gene is TRBV9, the J gene TRBJ1-4, with D perhaps matching TRBD1 (6 bases). In germline, CDR1 is SGDLS, CDR2 YYNGEE. V was clipped by 3 bases and J by 3 bases, with 15 bases between them. The CDR3 spans 16 residues. The CDR3 nucleotides read TGTGCCAGCAGCGCCGATTGGGGGACACCTAATGAAAAACTGTTTTTT. Amino acids: CASSADWGTPNEKLFF.